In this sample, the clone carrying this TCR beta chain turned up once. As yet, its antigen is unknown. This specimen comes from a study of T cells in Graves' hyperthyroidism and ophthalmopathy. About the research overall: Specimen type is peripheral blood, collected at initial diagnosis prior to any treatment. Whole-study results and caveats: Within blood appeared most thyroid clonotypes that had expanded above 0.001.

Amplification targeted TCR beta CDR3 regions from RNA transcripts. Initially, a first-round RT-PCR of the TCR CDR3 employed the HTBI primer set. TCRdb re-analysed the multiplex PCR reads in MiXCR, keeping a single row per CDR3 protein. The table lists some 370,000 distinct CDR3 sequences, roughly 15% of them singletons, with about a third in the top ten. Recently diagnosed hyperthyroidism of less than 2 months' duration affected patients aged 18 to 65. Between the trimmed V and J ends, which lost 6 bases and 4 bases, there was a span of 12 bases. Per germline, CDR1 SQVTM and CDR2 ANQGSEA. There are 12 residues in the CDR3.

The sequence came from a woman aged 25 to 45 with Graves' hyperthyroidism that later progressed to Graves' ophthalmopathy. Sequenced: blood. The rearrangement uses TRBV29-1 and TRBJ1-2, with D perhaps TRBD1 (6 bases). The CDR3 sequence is CSVTGGSYGYTF. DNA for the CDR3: TGCAGCGTCACGGGGGGCAGCTATGGCTACACCTTC.